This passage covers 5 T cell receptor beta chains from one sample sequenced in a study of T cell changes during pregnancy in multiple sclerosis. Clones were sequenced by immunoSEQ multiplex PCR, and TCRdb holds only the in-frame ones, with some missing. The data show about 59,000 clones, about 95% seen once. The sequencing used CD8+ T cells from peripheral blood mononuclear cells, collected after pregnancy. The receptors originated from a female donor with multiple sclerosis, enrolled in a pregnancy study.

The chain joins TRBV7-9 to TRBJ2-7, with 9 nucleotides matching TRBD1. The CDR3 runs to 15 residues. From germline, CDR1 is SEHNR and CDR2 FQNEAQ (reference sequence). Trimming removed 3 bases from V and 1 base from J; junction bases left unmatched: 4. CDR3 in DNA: TGTGCCAGCAGCTTCTCTGGGACAGGGTCCTACGAGCAGTACTTC. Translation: CASSFSGTGSYEQYF.

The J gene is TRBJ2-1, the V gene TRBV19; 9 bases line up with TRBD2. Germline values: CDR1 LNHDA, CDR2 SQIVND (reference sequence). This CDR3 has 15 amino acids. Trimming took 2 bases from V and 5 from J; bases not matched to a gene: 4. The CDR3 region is CASSIRGRDNNEQFF. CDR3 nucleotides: TGTGCCAGTAGTATACGCGGGAGGGACAACAATGAGCAGTTCTTC.

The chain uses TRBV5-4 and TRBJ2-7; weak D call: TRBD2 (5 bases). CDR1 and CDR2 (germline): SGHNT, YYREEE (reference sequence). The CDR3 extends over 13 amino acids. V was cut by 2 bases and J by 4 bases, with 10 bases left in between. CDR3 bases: TGTGCCAGCAGCTTCGACTACAAATACGAGCAGTACTTC. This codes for CASSFDYKYEQYF.

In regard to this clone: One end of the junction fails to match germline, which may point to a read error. This CDR3 reads CTWTMGLNEQFF. DNA for the CDR3: TGTACCTGGACGATGGGGCTCAATGAGCAGTTCTTC. The rearrangement links TRBV30 to TRBJ2-1; D is perhaps TRBD1 (5 bases). The CDR3 runs to 12 residues. Looked up from germline, CDR1 is GTSNPN and CDR2 is SVGIG (reference sequence).

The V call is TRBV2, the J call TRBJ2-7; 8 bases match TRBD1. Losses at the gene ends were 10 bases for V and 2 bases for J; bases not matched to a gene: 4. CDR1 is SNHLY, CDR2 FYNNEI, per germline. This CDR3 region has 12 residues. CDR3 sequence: CATRTGTYEQYF. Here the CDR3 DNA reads TGTGCCACCAGGACAGGGACCTACGAGCAGTACTTC. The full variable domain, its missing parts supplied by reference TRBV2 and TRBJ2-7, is EPEVTQTPSHQVTQMGQEVILRCVPISNHLYFYWYRQILGQKVEFLVSFYNNEISEKSEIFDDQFSVERPDGSNFTLKIRSTKLEDSAMYFCATRTGTYEQYFGPGTRLTVT.